This record concerns one TCR beta chain sequence. Sequenced by immunoSEQ multiplex PCR; TCRdb stores in-frame clones only, minus some. The sample records about 330,000 clones, about 91% being singletons. The data originate from a study of blood T cell repertoires in COVID-19. Trimming took off 3 bases at V and 1 base at J, with 12 bases between the two ends. The CDR3 is 15 amino acids. In germline, CDR1 is SGHTA, CDR2 FQGNSA. Sequences were obtained from peripheral blood. This receptor was identified in a man younger than 40 with COVID-19, enrolled during active disease. V and J are TRBV7-2 and TRBJ2-5; perhaps TRBD1 as D (6 bases). The CDR3: CASSFEGHLQETQYF. The CDR3 nucleotides are TGTGCCAGCAGCTTTGAGGGACATCTCCAAGAGACCCAGTACTTC.